This is a list of T cell receptor beta chains from one sample in a study of cytomegalovirus exposure and HLA in healthy donors. Data came from immunoSEQ multiplex PCR; TCRdb stores just in-frame clones and leaves some out. This table holds tens of thousands of clones, about four fifths found once. Source material: PBMCs. The receptor source for this set is a man aged 40-55 years in good health and CMV-seronegative. Each CDR3 is given with its conserved first and last residue. D genes are given only for firm matches. Part of the rows lack a size; the others show once, few, many or a class for expanded clones.

V gene	clone size	J gene	D gene	CDR3 protein	CDR3 DNA
TRBV4-3	-	TRBJ1-2	TRBD1	CASSQESVGTGAYGYTF	TGCGCCAGCAGCCAAGAATCCGTCGGGACAGGGGCCTATGGCTACACCTTC
TRBV7-8	-	TRBJ2-3	-	CASSLAGADTDTQYF	TGTGCCAGCAGCTTAGCGGGGGCCGACACAGATACGCAGTATTTT
TRBV15	once	TRBJ1-1	-	CATSRDPGERAFF	TGTGCCACCAGCAGAGATCCCGGGGAGCGAGCTTTCTTT
TRBV7-2	-	TRBJ2-2	TRBD2	CASSSRLAGDTGELFF	TGTGCCAGCAGCTCCAGACTAGCGGGGGACACCGGGGAGCTGTTTTTT
TRBV6-6	-	TRBJ2-7	TRBD1	CASSYPDRGHEQYF	TGTGCCAGCAGTTACCCCGACAGGGGCCACGAGCAGTACTTC
TRBV7-8	-	TRBJ2-3	-	CASSLLGPDTQYF	TGTGCCAGCAGCCTACTCGGTCCGGATACGCAGTATTTT
TRBV19	-	TRBJ1-1	TRBD1	CASSPRTGRMNTEAFF	TGTGCCAGTAGTCCTAGGACAGGACGAATGAACACTGAAGCTTTCTTT
TRBV9	-	TRBJ1-2	TRBD1	CASSRPGQGNGYTF	TGTGCCAGCAGCAGACCGGGACAGGGGAATGGCTACACCTTC
TRBV6-6	-	TRBJ1-6	-	CASSQGPLSYNSPLHF	TGTGCCAGCAGTCAGGGCCCGCTCTCCTATAATTCACCCCTCCACTTT
TRBV10-3	few	TRBJ1-4	-	CAISPSPAGANEKLFF	TGTGCCATCAGTCCTTCCCCCGCGGGCGCTAATGAAAAACTGTTTTTT
TRBV5-1	-	TRBJ2-5	TRBD1	CASSLIGQGQETQYF	TGCGCCAGCAGCTTAATAGGACAGGGCCAAGAGACCCAGTACTTC
TRBV4-2	-	TRBJ2-3	-	CASSQRGKTDTQYF	TGTGCCAGCAGCCAACGGGGGAAGACAGATACGCAGTATTTT
TRBV30	-	TRBJ2-7	-	CACRAEPYEQYF	TGTGCCTGCCGAGCGGAACCCTACGAGCAGTACTTC
TRBV6-4	once	TRBJ1-1	TRBD1	CASSALPGTGNLRNTEAFF	TGTGCCAGCAGTGCCCTCCCCGGGACAGGGAACTTAAGAAACACTGAAGCTTTCTTT
TRBV18	-	TRBJ1-3	-	CASSTDRISGNTIYF	TGTGCCAGCTCAACAGACAGGATCTCTGGAAACACCATATATTTT
TRBV25-1	-	TRBJ2-3	-	CASSYRGPGITDTQYF	TGTGCCAGCAGCTACCGAGGTCCAGGGATCACAGATACGCAGTATTTT
TRBV11-2	-	TRBJ1-1	-	CASRQTGWLGREAFF	TGTGCCAGCAGACAAACTGGTTGGTTGGGCAGAGAAGCTTTCTTT
TRBV6-1	-	TRBJ2-3	TRBD2	CASSGIAGGTDTQYF	TGTGCCAGCAGTGGAATAGCGGGGGGAACAGATACGCAGTATTTT
TRBV6-1	-	TRBJ1-3	-	CASSPSGGNTIYF	TGTGCCAGCTCACCCTCCGGTGGAAACACCATATATTTT
TRBV4-1	-	TRBJ2-2	-	CASSQFRFGELFF	-
TRBV2	-	TRBJ1-2	TRBD1	CASSNDNTDRAYTF	TGTGCCAGCAGCAACGATAACACAGACAGGGCCTACACCTTC
TRBV6-1	once	TRBJ1-5	TRBD1	CASHDRGDQPQHF	TGTGCCAGCCACGACAGGGGTGATCAGCCCCAGCATTTT
TRBV2	-	TRBJ2-1	TRBD1	CASSGGLDRGLNEQFF	TGTGCCAGCAGTGGAGGACTGGACAGGGGGCTTAATGAGCAGTTCTTC
TRBV7-4	-	TRBJ2-2	-	CASSRREPANTGELFF	TGTGCCAGCAGCAGAAGGGAGCCAGCGAACACCGGGGAGCTGTTTTTT
TRBV7-9	-	TRBJ1-2	TRBD1	CASSQGQGIYGYTF	TGTGCCAGCAGCCAAGGACAGGGCATCTATGGCTACACCTTC
TRBV4-1	few	TRBJ2-4	-	CASSQVGGSKNIQYF	TGCGCCAGCAGCCAAGTAGGGGGTTCCAAAAACATTCAGTACTTC
TRBV4-3	few	TRBJ1-2	TRBD1	CASSPRTGEVYGYTF	TGCGCCAGCAGCCCGCGGACAGGGGAGGTCTATGGCTACACCTTC
TRBV5-1	-	TRBJ2-2	TRBD1	CASSLKYDRATGELFF	TGCGCCAGCAGCTTGAAGTATGACAGGGCGACCGGGGAGCTGTTTTTT
TRBV6-1	-	TRBJ1-5	TRBD1	CASRLTGNQPQHF	TGTGCCAGCAGGCTGACAGGGAATCAGCCCCAGCATTTT
TRBV7-9	-	TRBJ1-1	TRBD1	CASSPIRDRNTEAFF	TGTGCCAGCAGCCCCATACGGGACAGGAACACTGAAGCTTTCTTT
TRBV18	-	TRBJ1-1	-	CASSPRAGIPEAFF	TGTGCCAGCTCACCACGGGCAGGGATCCCTGAAGCTTTCTTT
TRBV4-1	-	TRBJ2-5	TRBD2	CASSLSSGGQETQYF	TGCGCCAGCAGCCTTTCTAGCGGGGGACAAGAGACCCAGTACTTC
TRBV19	-	TRBJ2-7	TRBD1	CASSRTGGVYEQYF	TGTGCCAGTAGTAGGACAGGGGGGGTCTACGAGCAGTACTTC
TRBV11-2	once	TRBJ2-2	TRBD1	CASSDLRPGGTGELFF	TGTGCCAGCAGCGACCTACGGCCAGGGGGCACCGGGGAGCTGTTTTTT
TRBV14	-	TRBJ2-5	TRBD2	CASSQGGTSGGRETQYF	TGTGCCAGCAGCCAAGGAGGGACTAGCGGGGGCCGGGAGACCCAGTACTTC
TRBV5-4	-	TRBJ2-6	TRBD1	CASSLRTGGISGANVLTF	TGTGCCAGCAGCTTGAGAACAGGGGGTATCTCTGGGGCCAACGTCCTGACTTTC
TRBV4-3	-	TRBJ1-6	-	CASSQGGERSPLHF	TGCGCCAGCAGCCAAGGGGGGGAACGATCACCCCTCCACTTT
TRBV6-5	-	TRBJ1-3	-	CASSYFRSGQNTIYF	TGTGCCAGCAGTTACTTTCGGTCAGGGCAGAACACCATATATTTT
TRBV6-5	-	TRBJ2-2	-	CASSYSLARELFF	TGTGCCAGCAGTTACTCCTTGGCCAGGGAGCTGTTTTTT
TRBV19	few	TRBJ2-3	TRBD2	CASSTGTSGGGTDTQYF	TGTGCCAGTAGTACCGGGACTAGCGGGGGAGGCACAGATACGCAGTATTTT
TRBV4-2	-	TRBJ2-2	TRBD2	CASSQDRRTSGVAGELFF	TGTGCCAGCAGCCAAGATAGGAGGACTAGCGGAGTAGCCGGGGAGCTGTTTTTT
TRBV2	few	TRBJ2-2	TRBD2	CASRERGGLAAGELFF	TGTGCCAGCAGGGAGCGGGGGGGCCTCGCGGCCGGGGAGCTGTTTTTT
TRBV30	once	TRBJ1-5	-	CAWSVLGRAGGGPQHF	TGTGCCTGGAGTGTACTCGGCCGCGCGGGAGGGGGGCCCCAGCATTTT
TRBV13	-	TRBJ1-6	-	CASSNSIEWQAGSPLHF	TGTGCCAGCAGCAATTCCATTGAGTGGCAGGCAGGTTCACCCCTCCACTTT
TRBV6-6	few	TRBJ2-2	-	CASSYTRGITGELFF	TGTGCCAGCAGTTACACGCGGGGAATCACCGGGGAGCTGTTTTTT
TRBV6-6	-	TRBJ1-1	-	CASSYSPGRGEAFF	TGTGCCAGCAGTTACTCCCCAGGCCGTGGTGAAGCTTTCTTT
TRBV19	few	TRBJ1-1	TRBD1	CASRGQGHTEAFF	TGTGCCAGTAGGGGACAGGGTCACACTGAAGCTTTCTTT
TRBV5-1	-	TRBJ1-5	-	CASSPGGEWDQPQHF	TGCGCCAGCAGCCCGGGCGGGGAGTGGGATCAGCCCCAGCATTTT
TRBV30	once	TRBJ2-3	-	CAWTKTDTQYF	TGTGCCTGGACTAAAACAGATACGCAGTATTTT
TRBV11-2	-	TRBJ2-3	TRBD2	CASSLVWRGADTQYF	TGTGCCAGCAGCTTAGTATGGCGGGGGGCAGATACGCAGTATTTT
TRBV19	-	TRBJ1-5	TRBD1	CASETGGSNQPQHF	TGTGCCAGTGAAACAGGGGGTAGCAATCAGCCCCAGCATTTT
TRBV6-6	-	TRBJ1-2	-	CASSYSKGNYGYTF	TGTGCCAGCAGTTACTCGAAGGGGAACTATGGCTACACCTTC
TRBV7-9	-	TRBJ1-5	-	CASSLGGVSNQPQHF	TGTGCCAGCAGCTTAGGCGGGGTTAGCAATCAGCCCCAGCATTTT
TRBV2	-	TRBJ2-7	-	CASSGLANEQYF	TGTGCCAGCAGTGGCCTAGCGAACGAGCAGTACTTC
TRBV9	-	TRBJ2-3	TRBD2	CASSGSGGPTDTQYF	TGTGCCAGCAGCGGTAGCGGGGGGCCCACAGATACGCAGTATTTT
TRBV30	-	TRBJ1-2	-	CAWSVLAAGGYTF	TGTGCCTGGAGTGTTTTAGCCGCTGGAGGCTACACCTTC
TRBV25-1	-	TRBJ1-4	TRBD1	CASSEDRGGMTNEKLFF	TGTGCCAGCAGTGAGGACAGGGGGGGAATGACTAATGAAAAACTGTTTTTT